This TCR beta chain is from a study of T cells after yellow fever vaccination. Study-level results: Peak timing came faster in the weaker secondary response, day 5 versus 15. The booster saw the reappearance of most primary-vaccination clones (about 95% CD4, 70% to 90% CD8).

Only a few counts were recorded for this clonotype. MiXCR, run by TCRdb on the 5' RACE reads, gives a single entry per CDR3 protein. The repertoire holds under 50,000 distinct CDR3 sequences, with around 6.5% as singletons. The sequencing here drew on PBMCs, either bulk or a sorted T-cell subset (CD4+, CD8+, memory, or dextramer-sorted; not recorded which), taken 45 days after the yellow fever booster vaccination. The clonotype comes from a man younger than 45 who received the YFV17D yellow fever vaccine.

The CDR3 coding sequence is TGTGCCAGTAAGCCTTCAGCGCCCCTTGGCTACACCTTC. It is translated as CASKPSAPLGYTF. The chain combines TRBV19 with TRBJ1-2, with D unclear. This CDR3 contains 13 residues. V shed 7 bases and J shed 7 bases, with 16 bases lying between them. Germline V CDR1 and CDR2: LNHDA, SQIVND (reference sequence).